This T cell receptor beta chain was obtained from a study of CD8 T cells in ankylosing spondylitis. As the method for making TCR beta libraries, quantitative 5'-RACE with molecular barcodes was used. TCRdb re-called the 5' RACE reads with MiXCR, one entry per CDR3 protein. The repertoire holds about 110,000 distinct CDR3 sequences, with about 25% as singletons. Regarding the study as a whole: Some motif variants had been reported before (in reactive arthritis synovial fluid and blood). Significant enrichment of disease-linked clones was reported in matched ankylosing spondylitis synovial fluid.

V lost 0 bases, J lost 3 bases, and 5 bases lay in between. Germline V gives CDR1 SEHNR, CDR2 FQNEAQ (reference sequence). The CDR3 loop spans 13 amino acids. Worth noting for this clonotype: Its specificity is unknown.

The receptor comes from a male donor with ankylosing spondylitis. Material: synovial fluid, either unsorted or a sorted T cell fraction (not recorded which). The V gene is TRBV7-9, the J gene TRBJ2-5; D gene ambiguous. CDR3 loop: CASSLALKETQYF. CDR3 coding DNA: TGTGCCAGCAGCTTAGCGCTCAAAGAGACCCAGTACTTC.